This TCR beta chain is from a study of CD8 T cells in Susac syndrome. Study in general: Treatment at blood withdrawal was none, corticosteroids, or intravenous immunoglobulin alone in Susac syndrome patients. Study observations and caveats: CD8+ clones in Susac expanded most in TEMRA cells and active patients.

On this clonotype: As yet, its antigen is unknown.

V was trimmed by 3 bases and J by 2 bases, leaving 13 bases between them. The CDR3 has 14 amino acids. Germline-derived CDR1 and CDR2 are DFQATT and SNEGSKA (reference sequence). Random hexamers were used to reverse transcribe the RNA input (roughly 0.5 to 1 ug). Multiplex immunoSEQ PCR targeted 54 Vbeta and 13 Jbeta TCR beta segments. TCRdb reprocessed the immunoSEQ multiplex PCR reads via MiXCR and lists one record per CDR3 protein. The table lists about 100,000 distinct CDR3 sequences, about 96% of them singletons. CD8+ and CD4+ T cells circulating in blood were sequenced for TCR beta. The rearrangement joins TRBV20-1 to TRBJ2-5; D is perhaps TRBD2 (5 bases). The material sequenced was CD8+ T cells from PBMCs. The sequence came from a human donor with Susac syndrome. The CDR3 DNA follows: TGCAGTGCTAGCCTGGACCCGGGGCAAGAGACCCAGTACTTC. It codes for CSASLDPGQETQYF.